The next 29 T cell receptor beta chains were all read from a single sample in a study of technical replicates of blood from a handful of donors. Using immunoSEQ multiplex PCR, the repertoire was profiled, and TCRdb retains in-frame clones only, with some absent. Of about 94,000 clones detected, more than 90% appear once; the ten largest clones hold 0.2% to 0.25%. Sequencing was done on a sample of T cells isolated from PBMCs. These receptors originate from a human donor in good health.

This clone was observed a single time. V is TRBV28 and J is TRBJ2-1; no reliable D call. The CDR3 runs 14 residues. Between the trimmed V and J ends, which lost 7 bases and 3 bases, there was a span of 13 bases. CDR1 MDHEN and CDR2 SYDVKM come from the germline V gene. CDR3 nucleotide sequence: TGTGCCAGCAAGGAGACGGTTAACTACAATGAGCAGTTCTTC. It is translated as CASKETVNYNEQFF.

The chain has TRBV7-6 and TRBJ2-5, with D possibly being TRBD2 (5 bases). This CDR3 region has 14 residues. Germline CDR1 and CDR2: SGHVS and FNYEAQ. V was shortened by 5 bases and J by 1 base, with 11 bases between the two germline ends. CDR3 DNA sequence: TGTGCCAGCAGCCGGCTAGCAGCCCAAGAGACCCAGTACTTC. Translating gives CASSRLAAQETQYF.

The rearrangement uses TRBV9 and TRBJ1-1; D uncertain. The germline CDR1 and CDR2 sequences are SGDLS and YYNGEE. V lost 4 bases, J lost 3 bases, and 22 bases lay in between. The CDR3 totals 17 residues. The CDR3 DNA is TGTGCCAGCAGCACACCGCCTCACCGGGGTATCGACACTGAAGCTTTCTTT. The encoded protein is CASSTPPHRGIDTEAFF.

The CDR3 sequence: CASSYRSTDTQYF. CDR3 DNA sequence: TGTGCCAGCAGTTACCGGAGCACAGATACGCAGTATTTT. This sequence joins TRBV6-5 and TRBJ2-3; D unclear. Germline V gives CDR1 MNHEY, CDR2 SVGAGI. This CDR3 is built from 13 residues. The V end was cut by 2 bases, the J end by 0 bases, with 3 bases between.

CDR3 sequence reads: CASSENLGTSGSYEQYF. DNA for the CDR3: TGTGCCAGCAGTGAAAATTTAGGGACTAGCGGTTCCTACGAGCAGTACTTC. V is TRBV6-1 and J is TRBJ2-7; 11 nucleotides match TRBD2. This CDR3 region has 17 residues. CDR1 MNHNS and CDR2 SASEGT come from the germline V gene. The junction had 7 bases not matched to a gene; V was cut back by 2 bases and J by 1 base.

This clone showed up just once. CDR3 DNA sequence: TGTGCCAGCAGTTTCGTTGGTTGGGCGGGGGATGGAGGCAATGAGCAGTTCTTC. Encoded protein: CASSFVGWAGDGGNEQFF. The chain uses TRBV27 and TRBJ2-1, with 7 bases fitting TRBD2. CDR3 length: 18 amino acids. Unmatched junction bases numbered 17, after V lost 3 bases and J lost 6 bases. The germline V gene has CDR1 MNHEY and CDR2 SMNVEV (reference sequence).

Note on this clone: Distinct nucleotide sequences in the sample also encode this CDR3. V gene TRBV4-2 combines with J gene TRBJ1-2; the match to TRBD1 covers 8 bases. V lost 1 base, J lost 0 bases, and 1 base stayed unmatched. The germline V gene encodes CDR1 LGHNA and CDR2 YNFKEQ. This CDR3 comprises 15 residues. The CDR3 spells CASSQGTGPNYGYTF. The CDR3 DNA reads TGTGCCAGCAGCCAAGGGACAGGGCCTAACTATGGCTACACCTTC.

This chain joins TRBV6-1 and TRBJ1-1, with 7 bases aligning to TRBD1. Germline values: CDR1 MNHNS, CDR2 SASEGT. The J segment lost 1 base and the V segment lost 6 bases, leaving 8 bases of the junction unmatched. The CDR3 loop spans 15 amino acids. For the CDR3, the DNA is TGTGCCAGCAGCTATAGCGACAGGGCGAACACTGAAGCTTTCTTT. Its protein product is CASSYSDRANTEAFF.

The chain has TRBV7-2 and TRBJ2-5; TRBD1 agrees at 7 bases. V gave up 6 bases and J gave up 4 bases; unmatched junction bases: 8. CDR3 length equals 14 residues. The germline gives CDR1 SGHTA, CDR2 FQGNSA. CDR3 sequence: CASSRDRPSETQYF. The CDR3 DNA is TGTGCCAGCAGTCGGGACAGACCCTCAGAGACCCAGTACTTC. Together with reference TRBV7-2 and TRBJ2-5, the CDR3 gives the full variable domain: GAGVSQSPSNKVTEKGKDVELRCDPISGHTALYWYRQSLGQGLEFLIYFQGNSAPDKSGLPSDRFSAERTGGSVSTLTIQRTQQEDSAVYLCASSRDRPSETQYFGPGTRLLVL.

The chain combines TRBV4-1 with TRBJ1-3, with D perhaps TRBD1 (5 bases). Trimming pared 4 bases from V and 2 bases from J, leaving 12 bases between. The length of the CDR3 is 15 residues. Germline V gives CDR1 MGHRA, CDR2 YSYEKL. The DNA for the CDR3 is TGCGCCAGCAGCCCCTTACAGGTGGCTGGAAACACCATATATTTT. It specifies CASSPLQVAGNTIYF.

This sequence joins TRBV5-1 and TRBJ1-6; D perhaps matches TRBD1 (6 bases). CDR1 and CDR2 from the germline V gene are SGHRS and YFSETQ. The ends were cut back, 6 bases at V and 8 bases at J, with 12 bases in the middle. CDR3 length: 13 amino acids. This CDR3 reads CASTDSEDSPLHF. CDR3 in DNA: TGCGCCAGCACGGACAGCGAGGATTCACCCCTCCACTTT.

This clone appeared a single time. V usage is TRBV25-1 and J usage is TRBJ2-3, with 8 bases matching TRBD1. The CDR3 loop spans 15 amino acids. V shed 5 bases, J shed 2 bases, and the junction held 6 bases outside the gene matches. Germline V gene sequence: CDR1 MGHDK, CDR2 SYGVNS. Here the CDR3 reads CASSLTGGITDTQYF. CDR3 in DNA: TGTGCCAGCAGTTTAACAGGGGGTATCACAGATACGCAGTATTTT.

This clone was counted between two and nine times. The chain has TRBV5-4 and TRBJ1-1; the match to TRBD1 covers 10 bases. Germline V lookup: CDR1 SGHNT, CDR2 YYREEE (reference sequence). The CDR3 sequence is 14 residues long. Trimming cost V 5 bases and J 3 bases; bases outside gene matches: 4. CDR3 amino acids: CASRSGTGDTEAFF. The CDR3 bases are TGTGCCAGCAGGTCTGGGACAGGGGACACTGAAGCTTTCTTT.

The chain carries TRBV28 and TRBJ2-7; the match to TRBD2 covers 8 bases. The CDR3 extends over 16 amino acids. Germline V gene lookup returns CDR1 MDHEN and CDR2 SYDVKM. The V gene end was trimmed by 5 bases and the J gene end by 5 bases; junction bases not matched to a gene: 14. CDR3 bases: TGTGCCAGCAGTCCAGAAGCGGGAGTGATTGTCGACGAGCAGTACTTC. It encodes CASSPEAGVIVDEQYF.

The V and J genes are TRBV10-3 and TRBJ2-3; perhaps TRBD2 as D (5 bases). The V end was cut by 3 bases, the J end by 5 bases, with 6 bases between. This CDR3 is built from 12 residues. Per the germline V gene, CDR1 is ENHRY and CDR2 is SYGVKD. CDR3 bases: TGTGCCATCAGTGATGAGGGAGATACGCAGTATTTT. It yields the protein CAISDEGDTQYF.

The chain has TRBV5-6 and TRBJ2-1; tentative D call: TRBD2 (6 bases). The CDR3 has 12 residues. Germline V gene lookup returns CDR1 SGHDT and CDR2 YYEEEE. V lost 0 bases, J lost 11 bases, and 9 bases lay in between. The CDR3: CASSLGEAKQFF. The CDR3 DNA reads as TGTGCCAGCAGCTTGGGGGAGGCTAAGCAGTTCTTC.

The chain employs TRBV27 and TRBJ1-1; D is ambiguous. This CDR3 has 15 amino acids. Trimming stripped 4 bases from V and 1 base from J, with 13 bases between. CDR1 and CDR2 from the germline V gene are MNHEY and SMNVEV (reference sequence). The CDR3 DNA is TGTGCCAGCAGTTCTAACAGCGGCGCGAACACTGAAGCTTTCTTT. Amino acids: CASSSNSGANTEAFF.

CDR3 residues: CATSRRTGFGANVLTF. As DNA, the CDR3 is TGTGCCACCAGCAGAAGGACAGGGTTTGGGGCCAACGTCCTGACTTTC. The V and J genes are TRBV15 and TRBJ2-6; 8 bases are shared with TRBD1. Per germline, CDR1 LNHNV and CDR2 YYDKDF (reference sequence). Germline trimming cut 2 bases from V and 3 bases from J; bases unmatched to any gene: 3. The CDR3 covers 16 residues.

This clone appeared a single time. The gene calls are TRBV19 and TRBJ1-6, with D perhaps matching TRBD1 (5 bases). Trimming pared 7 bases from V and 6 bases from J, leaving 13 bases between. The V gene's germline CDR1 is LNHDA and CDR2 SQIVND (reference sequence). This CDR3 has 14 residues. The CDR3 sequence: CASISPGLNSPLHF. In nucleotides, the CDR3 is TGTGCCAGTATTTCTCCAGGGCTTAATTCACCCCTCCACTTT. Looking up the rest from reference TRBV19 and TRBJ1-6 gives the full variable domain: DGGITQSPKYLFRKEGQNVTLSCEQNLNHDAMYWYRQDPGQGLRLIYYSQIVNDFQKGDIAEGYSVSREKKESFPLTVTSAQKNPTAFYLCASISPGLNSPLHFGNGTRLTVT.

V gene TRBV9 combines with J gene TRBJ1-6; D gene uncertain. The CDR3 spans 17 residues. CDR1 SGDLS and CDR2 YYNGEE come from the germline V gene. Between the trimmed V and J ends, which lost 0 bases and 3 bases, there was a span of 13 bases. The CDR3: CASSVGGRAIYNSPLHF. In DNA form, the CDR3 reads TGTGCCAGCAGCGTAGGAGGCAGAGCAATCTATAATTCACCCCTCCACTTT. Using reference TRBV9 and TRBJ1-6 for the parts outside the CDR3, the full variable domain is DSGVTQTPKHLITATGQRVTLRCSPRSGDLSVYWYQQSLDQGLQFLIQYYNGEERAKGNILERFSAQQFPDLHSELNLSSLELGDSALYFCASSVGGRAIYNSPLHFGNGTRLTVT.

This sequence joins TRBV7-9 and TRBJ1-2; D is unclear. This CDR3 comprises 13 residues. From germline, CDR1 is SEHNR and CDR2 FQNEAQ (reference sequence). Between the trimmed V and J ends, which lost 3 bases and 2 bases, there was a span of 7 bases. The DNA for the CDR3 is TGTGCCAGCAGCTTTGAGGGCAACTATGGCTACACCTTC. Its translation is CASSFEGNYGYTF.

The chain employs TRBV4-1 and TRBJ1-2; unclear D gene. The CDR3 length is 19 residues. Germline values: CDR1 MGHRA, CDR2 YSYEKL. V was shortened by 1 base and J by 3 bases, with 24 bases between the two germline ends. The CDR3 region is CASSQGPLVRKRQDYGYTF. CDR3 coding DNA: TGCGCCAGCAGCCAAGGGCCCTTAGTAAGAAAGCGGCAGGACTATGGCTACACCTTC.

The CDR3 loop reads CASSLVTVAMNTEAFF. CDR3 DNA: TGCGCCAGCAGCTTGGTGACAGTAGCAATGAACACTGAAGCTTTCTTT. V gene TRBV5-1 combines with J gene TRBJ1-1, with D possibly being TRBD1 (5 bases). The CDR3 totals 16 residues. The V gene lost 0 bases and the J gene lost 0 bases, with 12 bases spanning the gap. Germline assignment: CDR1 SGHRS and CDR2 YFSETQ. The entire variable domain, with the rest obtained from reference TRBV5-1 and TRBJ1-1, is as follows: KAGVTQTPRYLIKTRGQQVTLSCSPISGHRSVSWYQQTPGQGLQFLFEYFSETQRNKGNFPGRFSGRQFSNSRSEMNVSTLELGDSALYLCASSLVTVAMNTEAFFGQGTRLTVV.

This sequence joins TRBV6-1 and TRBJ2-5; a possible D gene is TRBD1 (5 bases). TRBJ2-7 matches the DNA end more closely, so the J call is doubtful. The germline gives CDR1 MNHNS, CDR2 SASEGT. The CDR3 is 13 residues long. The CDR3 protein is CASSEVQGYEQYF. The CDR3 coding sequence is TGTGCCAGCAGTGAGGTCCAGGGCTACGAGCAGTACTTC.

The chain recombines TRBV9 with TRBJ2-3; D gene unclear. Germline CDR1 SGDLS, CDR2 YYNGEE. CDR3 length: 14 residues. V was trimmed by 0 bases and J by 1 base, leaving 6 bases between them. For the CDR3, the DNA is TGTGCCAGCAGCGTAGCCTTTCGCACAGATACGCAGTATTTT. Amino acids: CASSVAFRTDTQYF.

The gene calls are TRBV10-3 and TRBJ1-1; 8 nucleotides line up with TRBD1. J gave up 5 bases and V 10 bases, and 12 bases lay outside the gene matches. The CDR3 is made up of 14 amino acids. Germline loops: CDR1 ENHRY, CDR2 SYGVKD. CDR3: CANRPGQGGTEAFF. In DNA form, the CDR3 reads TGTGCCAACCGCCCCGGACAGGGAGGAACTGAAGCTTTCTTT.

The chain uses TRBV11-2 and TRBJ1-1; D gene unclear. CDR3 length: 14 amino acids. The V gene lost 3 bases and the J gene lost 10 bases, with 18 bases spanning the gap. CDR1 and CDR2 (germline): SGHAT, FQNNGV. CDR3 loop: CASSFPGGGIGAFF. As DNA, the CDR3 is TGTGCCAGCAGCTTCCCAGGTGGAGGGATTGGAGCTTTCTTT.

The rearrangement uses TRBV2 and TRBJ1-5; the D gene is possibly TRBD1 (5 bases). The ends were cut back, 7 bases at V and 7 bases at J, with 11 bases in the middle. This CDR3 has 12 residues. Germline V lookup: CDR1 SNHLY, CDR2 FYNNEI. DNA for the CDR3: TGTGCCAGCAACCTGGAGGGGCAGCCCCAGCATTTT. It translates to CASNLEGQPQHF.

The chain has TRBV19 and TRBJ2-7, with D tentatively TRBD1 (5 bases). The CDR3 totals 15 residues. Germline V gives CDR1 LNHDA, CDR2 SQIVND (reference sequence). With 7 bases removed from V and 0 bases from J, the gap between germline ends came to 16 bases. CDR3 nucleotides: TGTGCCAGTAACAGGTACCTCTCCCCCTCCTACGAGCAGTACTTC. Its translation: CASNRYLSPSYEQYF.